This T cell receptor beta chain is from a study of PD-1 blockade in classical Hodgkin lymphoma. Study background: Patients had nivolumab dosed at 3 mg/kg, delivered intravenously every 2 weeks.

CDR3 length: 13 amino acids. Looked up from germline, CDR1 is SGHDT and CDR2 is YYEEEE. Trimming stripped 4 bases from V and 7 bases from J, with 12 bases between. Profiled with immunoSEQ multiplex PCR; TCRdb holds only in-frame clones, not every one. The table lists roughly 70,000 clones, over 70% of them singletons, with over 7.5% in the top ten. Each patient relapsed following autologous stem cell transplantation, and prior brentuximab vedotin exposure differed. Study outcomes and limitations: Why the repertoires differ is still unclear, perhaps disease activity or prior therapy. Complete responders' diversity at baseline resembled that of newly diagnosed patients. Reported baseline diversity: healthy donors highest, relapsed/refractory patients lowest.

Worth noting for this clone: Antigen specificity is unknown.

The TCR comes from a human donor with classical Hodgkin lymphoma. The source material was peripheral blood mononuclear cells (PBMCs), sampled before the second cycle of nivolumab. The chain links TRBV5-6 to TRBJ2-1; D might be TRBD2 (6 bases). The CDR3 is CASSAGTWNEQFF. CDR3 bases: TGTGCCAGCAGCGCCGGGACTTGGAATGAGCAGTTCTTC. The whole variable domain, filled in from reference TRBV5-6 and TRBJ2-1, reads DAGVTQSPTHLIKTRGQQVTLRCSPKSGHDTVSWYQQALGQGPQFIFQYYEEEERQRGNFPDRFSGHQFPNYSSELNVNALLLGDSALYLCASSAGTWNEQFFGPGTRLTVL.